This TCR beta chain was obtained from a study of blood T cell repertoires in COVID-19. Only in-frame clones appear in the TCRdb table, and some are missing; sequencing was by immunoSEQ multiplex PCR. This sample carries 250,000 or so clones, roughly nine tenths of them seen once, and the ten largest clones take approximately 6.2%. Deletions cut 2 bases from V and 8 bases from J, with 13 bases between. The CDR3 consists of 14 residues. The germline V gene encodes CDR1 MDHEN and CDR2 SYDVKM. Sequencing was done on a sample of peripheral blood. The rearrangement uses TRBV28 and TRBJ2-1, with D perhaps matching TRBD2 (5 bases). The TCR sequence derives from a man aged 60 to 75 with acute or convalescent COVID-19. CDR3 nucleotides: TGTGCCAGCAGTTTAGAGGCCCTAGCCGATGAGCAGTTCTTC. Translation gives CASSLEALADEQFF.